This T cell receptor beta chain was identified in a study of T cell responses to AZD1222 COVID-19 vaccine (dated by TCRdb to about 2021). Context from the whole study: AZD1222 recipients with second doses at about 4 weeks or about 12 weeks were pooled, because spike-specific TCR depth and breadth did not differ between schedules. TCR sequencing was performed for 230 to 250 trial participants, of whom roughly 200 were given two doses of AZD1222 and around 25 were given two doses of MenACWY control vaccine. Trial participants were enrolled by age into subgroups of 18-55, 56-69 and 70-plus years, and about 150, 27 and 61 TCR-sequenced participants, respectively, were included in these subgroups. Study-wide conclusions, independent of this receptor: Conclusions about previously exposed vaccinees are limited, since just five or six AZD1222 recipients were seropositive for SARS-CoV-2 at baseline. Because no day 14 peak-response samples were available, repertoires were characterized only after the peak T cell response. Vaccine-associated CD4 TCRs spanned the whole spike protein, with dominant responses in regions 160-218 and 743-854. Participants were mostly white British and included more females than males, and it was suggested by the authors that clonal diversity may have been underestimated. In the small 56-69-year group, the increase in depth fell short of significance, most likely because of low power. After two AZD1222 doses, spike-specific TCR breadth and depth were significantly higher than at day 0 and than in MenACWY recipients. Reportedly, almost half of the unique spike-specific TCRs recognized epitopes lying outside the regions that are mutated in the B.1.351 and B.1.1.7 variants.

Of note for this clone: Its antigen is unknown. Per-base qualities were not stored, and no clone one base away is much larger.

The CDR3 runs 16 amino acids, cysteine and phenylalanine included. The only DNA kept is the CDR3, 48 bases in frame from the first base. From a lookup of the germline V gene, CDR1 and CDR2 are SGHRS and YFSETQ. The CDR3 regions of human TCRbeta chains were subjected to immunosequencing. Turning to the authors' computational methods: Repertoire TCRs were matched against a reference library of SARS-CoV-2-specific TCRs generated with the MIRA antigen-specificity platform. Breadth was defined as the fraction of unique TCRs that were SARS-CoV-2-associated. Depth was defined as the fraction of total T cells that were SARS-CoV-2-associated. Each spike-specific TCR was assigned to its reactive spike region and to a CD4 or CD8 class using the MIRA data. Log10-transformed breadth and depth values were compared by one-way ANOVA with Sidak's multiple comparisons tests. Imported from immuneACCESS, the table was reduced by TCRdb to in-frame sequences with V and J called. These copies leave out some clones; in studies compared against another copy, an unresolved V gene accounts for under half, and the cause of the remainder is not known. V and J calls plus clone size are reproduced from that table; the DNA served to infer D and trimming. The table for this sample lists 100,000 or so clones; roughly 90% of them were counted only once. 1.8% of the sample comes from the top ten.

In the paper's terms, the time point label means: baseline before first vaccination. The vaccinee samples were drawn from two UK trials, COV001 and COV002, one of which was a single-blind randomized controlled phase 2/3 trial testing AZD1222 (ChAdOx1 nCoV-19) in healthy adults. For TCRbeta chain sequencing, PBMC samples from trial participants were taken at day 0 and at day 28 after the second dose. This TCR came from an adult in good health. The rearrangement combines TRBV5-1 with TRBJ1-3; possibly the D gene is TRBD2, per 6 matching bases. The J call may be mistaken, given a closer DNA end match to TRBJ2-2. The source material was peripheral blood, sampled on day 0 of AZD1222 vaccination. The sequenced DNA is TGCGCCAGCAGCTTGGCGATGGCGGGGAATGGCGGGGAGCTGTTTTTT. Its protein product is CASSLAMAGNGGELFF.